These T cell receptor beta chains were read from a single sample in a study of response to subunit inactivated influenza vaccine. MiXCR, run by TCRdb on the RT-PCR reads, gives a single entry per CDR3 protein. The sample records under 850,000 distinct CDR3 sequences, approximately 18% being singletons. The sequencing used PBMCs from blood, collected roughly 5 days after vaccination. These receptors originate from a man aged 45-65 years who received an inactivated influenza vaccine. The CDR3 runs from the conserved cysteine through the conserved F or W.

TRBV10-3 CAISESWPADIGDTQYF
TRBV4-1 CASSQVRKGNEQFF
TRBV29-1 CSTRDTSYNEQFF
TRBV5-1 CASSFDGSGEQFF
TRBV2 CASTEGRMVSQFF
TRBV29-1 CSVEDPSYEQYF
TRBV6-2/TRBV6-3 CASKDRNYQPQHF
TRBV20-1 CSARVGAGDLYTIYF
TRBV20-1 CSATGRGGQETQYF
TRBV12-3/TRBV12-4 CASSPPRTYGYTF
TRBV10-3 CAISVDRVPYNEQFF
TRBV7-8 CASSFTRFAEAFF
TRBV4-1 CASSQGPGGNTGELFF
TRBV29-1 CSVPALTNYGYTF
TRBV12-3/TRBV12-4 CASSSLSGTLYNEQFF
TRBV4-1 CASSQGQAGRDTQCF
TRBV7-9 CASSMWYPEGPETQYF
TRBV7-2 CASSSPNRDPTETQYF
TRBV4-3 CASSQTTLPGQDSYEQYF
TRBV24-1 CATSDPLRADRSGANVLTF
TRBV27 CASKYIQGSLPEQFF
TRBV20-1 CSARTSGKFNEQFF
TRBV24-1 CATSDNGRNSYNEQFF
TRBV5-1 CASSYATGATGELFF
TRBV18 CASSPGPEKLFF
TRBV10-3 CAISGGSPSHNEQFF
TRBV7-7 CASSPTRRTDTQYF
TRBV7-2 CASSYETQRTQYF
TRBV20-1 CSARDRRDNRGSPRTYEQYF
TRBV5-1 CASSLSWATDTQYF
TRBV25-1 CASSDFGPTRGYTF